This TCR beta chain was captured by sequencing in a study of quantifying T cell responses using KT2 cells. Study-level information: RNA was reverse transcribed with TCR alpha and beta constant-region primers.

A single-stranded UMI oligo with SP2 sequence was ligated to cDNA 3' ends. An equimolar mix of RC1.1 and RC1.2 primed the beta chain across TRBC1 and TRBC2. TCRdb reanalysed the UMI-ligation and nested PCR reads using MiXCR and keeps one entry per CDR3 protein. The data contain about 53,000 distinct CDR3 sequences, about 12% of them singletons. The V gene's germline CDR1 is LGHNA and CDR2 YNFKEQ. The ends were cut back, 1 base at V and 2 bases at J, with 9 bases in the middle. CDR3 length: 14 amino acids. Known numbers of the T cell clone KT2 were added to PBMC. There are a few counts of this clonotype.

Sequencing was carried out using PBMCs spiked with cells of the T cell clone KT2. This receptor was taken from a human donor. V gene TRBV4-2 combines with J gene TRBJ2-7; D uncertain. The CDR3 spells CASSQVDKTYEQYF. CDR3 sequence (DNA): TGTGCCAGCAGCCAAGTAGACAAAACCTACGAGCAGTACTTC.